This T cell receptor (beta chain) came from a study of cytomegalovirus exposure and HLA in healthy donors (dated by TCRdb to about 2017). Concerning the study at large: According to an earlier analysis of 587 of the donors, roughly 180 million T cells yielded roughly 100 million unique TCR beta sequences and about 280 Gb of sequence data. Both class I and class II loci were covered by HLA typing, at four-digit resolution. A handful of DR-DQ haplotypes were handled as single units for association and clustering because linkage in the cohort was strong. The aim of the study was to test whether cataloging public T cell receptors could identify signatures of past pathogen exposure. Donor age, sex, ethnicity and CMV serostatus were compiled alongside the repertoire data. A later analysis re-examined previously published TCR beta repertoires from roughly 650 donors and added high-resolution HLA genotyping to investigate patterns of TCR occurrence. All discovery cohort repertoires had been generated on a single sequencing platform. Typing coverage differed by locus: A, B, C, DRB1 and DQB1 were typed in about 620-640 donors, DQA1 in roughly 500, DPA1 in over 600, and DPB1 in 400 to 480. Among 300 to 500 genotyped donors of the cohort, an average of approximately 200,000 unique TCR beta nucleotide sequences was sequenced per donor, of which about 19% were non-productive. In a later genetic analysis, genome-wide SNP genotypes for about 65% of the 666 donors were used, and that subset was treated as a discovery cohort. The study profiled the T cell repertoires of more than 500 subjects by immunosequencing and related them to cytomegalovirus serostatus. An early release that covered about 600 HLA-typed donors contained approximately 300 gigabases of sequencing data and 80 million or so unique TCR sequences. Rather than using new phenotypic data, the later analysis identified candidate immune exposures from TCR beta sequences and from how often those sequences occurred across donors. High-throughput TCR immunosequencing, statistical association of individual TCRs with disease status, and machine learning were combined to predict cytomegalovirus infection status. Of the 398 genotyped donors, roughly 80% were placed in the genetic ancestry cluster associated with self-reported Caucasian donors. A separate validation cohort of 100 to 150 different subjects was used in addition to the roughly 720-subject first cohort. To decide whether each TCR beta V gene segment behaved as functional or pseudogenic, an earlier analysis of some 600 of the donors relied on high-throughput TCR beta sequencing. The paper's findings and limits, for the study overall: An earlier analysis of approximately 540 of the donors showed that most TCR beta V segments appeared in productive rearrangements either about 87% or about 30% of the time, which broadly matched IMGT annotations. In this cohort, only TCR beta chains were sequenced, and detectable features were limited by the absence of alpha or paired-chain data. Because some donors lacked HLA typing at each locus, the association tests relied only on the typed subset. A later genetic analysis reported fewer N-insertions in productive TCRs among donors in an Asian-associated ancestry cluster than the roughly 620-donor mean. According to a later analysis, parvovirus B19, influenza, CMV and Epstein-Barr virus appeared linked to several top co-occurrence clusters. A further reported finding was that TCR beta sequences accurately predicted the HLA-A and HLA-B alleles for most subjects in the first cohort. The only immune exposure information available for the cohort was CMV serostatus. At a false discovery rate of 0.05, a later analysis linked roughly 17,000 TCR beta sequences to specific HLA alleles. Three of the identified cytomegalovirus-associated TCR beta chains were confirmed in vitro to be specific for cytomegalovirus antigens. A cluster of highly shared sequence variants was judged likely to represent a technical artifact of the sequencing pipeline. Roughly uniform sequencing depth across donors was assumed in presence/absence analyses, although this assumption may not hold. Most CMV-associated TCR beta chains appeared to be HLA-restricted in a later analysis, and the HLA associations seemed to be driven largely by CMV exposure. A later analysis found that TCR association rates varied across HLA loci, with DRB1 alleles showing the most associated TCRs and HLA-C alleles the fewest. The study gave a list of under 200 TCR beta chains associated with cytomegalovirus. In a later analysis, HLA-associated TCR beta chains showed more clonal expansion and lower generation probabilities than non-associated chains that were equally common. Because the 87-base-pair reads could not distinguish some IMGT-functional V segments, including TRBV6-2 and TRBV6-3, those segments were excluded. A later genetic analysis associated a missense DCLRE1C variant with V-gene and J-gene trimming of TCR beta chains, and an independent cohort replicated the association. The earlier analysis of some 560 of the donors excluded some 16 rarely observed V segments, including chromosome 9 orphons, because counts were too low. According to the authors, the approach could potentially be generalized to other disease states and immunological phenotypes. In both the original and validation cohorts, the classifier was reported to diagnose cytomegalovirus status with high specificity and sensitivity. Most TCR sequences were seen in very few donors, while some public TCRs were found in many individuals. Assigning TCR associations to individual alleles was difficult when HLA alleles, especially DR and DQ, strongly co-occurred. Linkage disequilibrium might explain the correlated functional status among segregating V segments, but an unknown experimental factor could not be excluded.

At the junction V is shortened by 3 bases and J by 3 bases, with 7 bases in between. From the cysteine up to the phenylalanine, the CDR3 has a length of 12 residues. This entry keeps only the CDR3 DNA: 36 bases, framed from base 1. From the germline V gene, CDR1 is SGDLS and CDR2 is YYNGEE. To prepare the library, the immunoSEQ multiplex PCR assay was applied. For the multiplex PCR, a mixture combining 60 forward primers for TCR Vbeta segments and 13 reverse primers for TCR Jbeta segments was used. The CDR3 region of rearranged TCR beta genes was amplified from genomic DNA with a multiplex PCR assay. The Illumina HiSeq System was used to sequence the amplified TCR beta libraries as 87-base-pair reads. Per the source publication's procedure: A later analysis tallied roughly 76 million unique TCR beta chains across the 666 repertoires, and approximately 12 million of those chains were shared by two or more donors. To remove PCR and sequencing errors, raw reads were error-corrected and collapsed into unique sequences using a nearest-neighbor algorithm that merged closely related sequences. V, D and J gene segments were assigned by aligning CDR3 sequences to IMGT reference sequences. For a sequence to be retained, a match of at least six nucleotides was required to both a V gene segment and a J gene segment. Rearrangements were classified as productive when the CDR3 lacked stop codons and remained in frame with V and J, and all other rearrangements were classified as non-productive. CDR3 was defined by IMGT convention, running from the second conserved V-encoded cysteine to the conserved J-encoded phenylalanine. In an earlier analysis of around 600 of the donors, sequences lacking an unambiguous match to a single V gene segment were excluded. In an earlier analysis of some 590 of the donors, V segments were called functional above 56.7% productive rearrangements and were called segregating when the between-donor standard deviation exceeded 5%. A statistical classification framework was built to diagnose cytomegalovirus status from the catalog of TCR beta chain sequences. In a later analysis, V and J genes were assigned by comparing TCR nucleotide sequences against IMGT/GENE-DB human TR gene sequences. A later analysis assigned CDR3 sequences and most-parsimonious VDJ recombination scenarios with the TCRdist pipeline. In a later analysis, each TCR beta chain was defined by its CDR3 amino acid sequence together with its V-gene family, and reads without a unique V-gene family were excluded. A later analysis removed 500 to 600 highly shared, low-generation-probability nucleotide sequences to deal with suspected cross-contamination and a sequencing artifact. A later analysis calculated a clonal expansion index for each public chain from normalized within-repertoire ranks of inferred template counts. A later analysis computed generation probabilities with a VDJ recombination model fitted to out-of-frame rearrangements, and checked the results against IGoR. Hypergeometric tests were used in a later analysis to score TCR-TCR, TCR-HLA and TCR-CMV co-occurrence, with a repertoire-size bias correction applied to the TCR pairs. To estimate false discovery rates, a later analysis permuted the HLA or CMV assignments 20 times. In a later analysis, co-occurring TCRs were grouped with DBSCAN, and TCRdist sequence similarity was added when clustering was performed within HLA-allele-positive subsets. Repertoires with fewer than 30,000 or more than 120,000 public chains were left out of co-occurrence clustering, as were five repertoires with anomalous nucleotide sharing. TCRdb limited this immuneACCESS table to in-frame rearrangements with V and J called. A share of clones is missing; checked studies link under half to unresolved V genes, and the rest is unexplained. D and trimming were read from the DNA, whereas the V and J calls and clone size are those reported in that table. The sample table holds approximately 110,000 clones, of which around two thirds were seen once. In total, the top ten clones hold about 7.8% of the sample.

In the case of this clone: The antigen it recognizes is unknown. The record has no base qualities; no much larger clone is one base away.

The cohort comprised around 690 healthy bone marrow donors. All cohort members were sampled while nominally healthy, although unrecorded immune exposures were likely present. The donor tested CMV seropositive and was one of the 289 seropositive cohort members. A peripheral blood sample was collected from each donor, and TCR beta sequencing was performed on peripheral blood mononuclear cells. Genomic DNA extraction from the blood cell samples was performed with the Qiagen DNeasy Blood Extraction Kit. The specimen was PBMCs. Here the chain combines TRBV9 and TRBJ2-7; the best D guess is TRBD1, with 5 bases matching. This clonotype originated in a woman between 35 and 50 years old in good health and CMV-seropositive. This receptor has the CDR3 CASSGDSYEQYF. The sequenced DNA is TGTGCCAGCAGCGGAGACAGCTACGAGCAGTACTTC. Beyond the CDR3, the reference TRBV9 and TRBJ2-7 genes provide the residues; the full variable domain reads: DSGVTQTPKHLITATGQRVTLRCSPRSGDLSVYWYQQSLDQGLQFLIQYYNGEERAKGNILERFSAQQFPDLHSELNLSSLELGDSALYFCASSGDSYEQYFGPGTRLTVT.